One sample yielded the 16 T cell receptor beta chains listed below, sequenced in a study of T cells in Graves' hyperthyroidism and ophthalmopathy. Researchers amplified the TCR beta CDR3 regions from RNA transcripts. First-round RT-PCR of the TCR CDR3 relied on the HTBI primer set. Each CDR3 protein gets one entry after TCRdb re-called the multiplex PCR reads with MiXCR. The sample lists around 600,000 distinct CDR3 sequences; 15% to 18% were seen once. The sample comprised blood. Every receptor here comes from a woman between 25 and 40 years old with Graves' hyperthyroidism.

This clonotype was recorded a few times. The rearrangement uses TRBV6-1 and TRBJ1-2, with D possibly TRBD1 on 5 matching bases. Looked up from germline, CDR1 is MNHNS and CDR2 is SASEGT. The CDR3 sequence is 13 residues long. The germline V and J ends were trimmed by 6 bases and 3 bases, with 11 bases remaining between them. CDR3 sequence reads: CASRGVGDYGYTF. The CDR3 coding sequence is TGTGCCAGCAGAGGGGTCGGGGACTATGGCTACACCTTC.

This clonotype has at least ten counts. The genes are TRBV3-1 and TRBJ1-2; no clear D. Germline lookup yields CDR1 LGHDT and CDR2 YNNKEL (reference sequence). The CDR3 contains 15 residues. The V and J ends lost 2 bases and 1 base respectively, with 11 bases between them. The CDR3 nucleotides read TGTGCCAGCAGCCAAACATCCAATGATAACTATGGCTACACCTTC. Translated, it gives CASSQTSNDNYGYTF. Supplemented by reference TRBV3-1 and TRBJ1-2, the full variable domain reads DTAVSQTPKYLVTQMGNDKSIKCEQNLGHDTMYWYKQDSKKFLKIMFSYNNKELIINETVPNRFSPKSPDKAHLNLHINSLELGDSAVYFCASSQTSNDNYGYTFGSGTRLTVV.

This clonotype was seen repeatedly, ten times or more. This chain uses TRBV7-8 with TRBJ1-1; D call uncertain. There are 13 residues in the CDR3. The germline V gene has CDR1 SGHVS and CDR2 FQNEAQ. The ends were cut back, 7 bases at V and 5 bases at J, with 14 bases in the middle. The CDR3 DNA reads TGTGCCAGCACCCCCGTTGGTAAAACTGAAGCTTTCTTT. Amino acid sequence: CASTPVGKTEAFF.

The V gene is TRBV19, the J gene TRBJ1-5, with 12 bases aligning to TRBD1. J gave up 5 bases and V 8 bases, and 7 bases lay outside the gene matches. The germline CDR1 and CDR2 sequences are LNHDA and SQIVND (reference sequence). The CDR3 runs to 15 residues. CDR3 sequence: CASSGTGGFDQPQHF. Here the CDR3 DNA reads TGTGCCAGTTCCGGGACAGGGGGCTTCGATCAGCCCCAGCATTTT.

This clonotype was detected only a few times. The CDR3 loop is CASSPRTSGVLPSYNEQFF. The CDR3 nucleotides read TGTGCCAGCAGCCCGAGGACTAGCGGGGTCCTACCCTCCTACAATGAGCAGTTCTTC. This chain links TRBV7-9 with TRBJ2-1; 12 positions agree with TRBD2. CDR1 and CDR2 (germline): SEHNR, FQNEAQ (reference sequence). The CDR3 has 19 amino acids. V shed 5 bases, J shed 0 bases, and the junction held 11 bases outside the gene matches.

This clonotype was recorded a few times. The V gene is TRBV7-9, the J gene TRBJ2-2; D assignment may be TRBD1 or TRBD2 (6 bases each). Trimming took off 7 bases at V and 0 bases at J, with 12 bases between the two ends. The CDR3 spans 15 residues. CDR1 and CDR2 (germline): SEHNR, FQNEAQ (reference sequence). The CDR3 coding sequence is TGTGCCAGCACCGTGGGGGGCTCGAACACCGGGGAGCTGTTTTTT. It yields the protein CASTVGGSNTGELFF.

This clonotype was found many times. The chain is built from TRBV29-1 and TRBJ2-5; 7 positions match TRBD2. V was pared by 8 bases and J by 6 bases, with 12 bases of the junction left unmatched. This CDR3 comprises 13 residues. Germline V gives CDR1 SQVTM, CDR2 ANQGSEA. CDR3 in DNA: TGCAGCCCCTCGGACCCGGGGGGACAGACCCAGTACTTC. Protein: CSPSDPGGQTQYF.

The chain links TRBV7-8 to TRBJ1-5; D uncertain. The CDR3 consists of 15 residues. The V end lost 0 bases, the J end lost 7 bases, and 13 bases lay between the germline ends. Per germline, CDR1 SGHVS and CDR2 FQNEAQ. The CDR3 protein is CASSLALSVRQPQHF. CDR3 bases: TGTGCCAGCAGCTTAGCGCTATCAGTTCGGCAGCCCCAGCATTTT.

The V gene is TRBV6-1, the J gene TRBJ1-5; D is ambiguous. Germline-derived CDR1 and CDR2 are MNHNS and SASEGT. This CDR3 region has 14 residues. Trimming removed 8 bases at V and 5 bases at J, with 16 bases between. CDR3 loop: CASVWTSEDQPQHF. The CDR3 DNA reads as TGTGCCAGCGTATGGACTTCGGAGGATCAGCCCCAGCATTTT.

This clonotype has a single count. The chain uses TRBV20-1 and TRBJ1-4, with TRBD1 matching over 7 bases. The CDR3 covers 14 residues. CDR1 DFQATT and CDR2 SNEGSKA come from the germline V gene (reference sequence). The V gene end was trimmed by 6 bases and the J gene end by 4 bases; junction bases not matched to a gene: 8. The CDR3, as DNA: TGCAGTGCCAGTCGGACAGGCTTTAATGAAAAACTGTTTTTT. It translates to CSASRTGFNEKLFF.

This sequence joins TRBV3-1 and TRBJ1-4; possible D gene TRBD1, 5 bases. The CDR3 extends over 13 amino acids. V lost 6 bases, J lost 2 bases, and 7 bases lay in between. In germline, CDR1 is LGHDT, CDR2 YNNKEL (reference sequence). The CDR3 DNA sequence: TGTGCCAGCAGACGACAGACTAATGAAAAACTGTTTTTT. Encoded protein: CASRRQTNEKLFF.

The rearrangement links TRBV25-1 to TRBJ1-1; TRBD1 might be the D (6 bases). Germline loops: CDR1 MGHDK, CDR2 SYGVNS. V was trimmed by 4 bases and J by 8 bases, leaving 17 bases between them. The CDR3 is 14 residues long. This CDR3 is CASSVQERTAEAFF. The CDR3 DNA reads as TGTGCCAGCAGTGTTCAGGAGAGGACAGCCGAAGCTTTCTTT.

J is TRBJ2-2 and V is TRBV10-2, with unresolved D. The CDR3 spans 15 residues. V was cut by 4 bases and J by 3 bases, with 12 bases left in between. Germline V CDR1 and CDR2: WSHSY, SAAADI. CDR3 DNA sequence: TGCGCCAGCAGTGTTGGCCTGTGGCACACCGGGGAGCTGTTTTTT. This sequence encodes CASSVGLWHTGELFF.

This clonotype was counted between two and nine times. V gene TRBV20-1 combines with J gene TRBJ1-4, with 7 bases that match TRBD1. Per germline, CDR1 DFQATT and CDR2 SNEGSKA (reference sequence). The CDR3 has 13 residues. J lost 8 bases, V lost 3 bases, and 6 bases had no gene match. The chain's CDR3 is CSASGTVGEKLFF. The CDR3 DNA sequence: TGCAGTGCTAGCGGGACAGTAGGAGAAAAACTGTTTTTT.

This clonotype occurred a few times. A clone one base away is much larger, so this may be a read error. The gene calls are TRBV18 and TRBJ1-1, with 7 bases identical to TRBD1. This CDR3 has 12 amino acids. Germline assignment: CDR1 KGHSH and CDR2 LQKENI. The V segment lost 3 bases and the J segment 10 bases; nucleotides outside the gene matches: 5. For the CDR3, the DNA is TGTGCCAGCTCACCGGACAGGACAAGAGCTTTCTTT. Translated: CASSPDRTRAFF.

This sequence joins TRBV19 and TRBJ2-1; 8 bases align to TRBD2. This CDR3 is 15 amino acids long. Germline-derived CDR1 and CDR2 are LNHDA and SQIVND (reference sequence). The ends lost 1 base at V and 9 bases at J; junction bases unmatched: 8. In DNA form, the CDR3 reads TGTGCCAGTAGTATAGTAGGGACTAGTGAGGGTGAGCAGTTCTTC. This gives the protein CASSIVGTSEGEQFF.